Following are 7 T cell receptor beta chains from one sample sequenced in a study of cytomegalovirus exposure and HLA in healthy donors. The study ran its PCR with 60 Vbeta and 13 Jbeta primers. Produced via immunoSEQ multiplex PCR; TCRdb's table is partial and in-frame only. In the table there are some 90,000 clones, approximately 80% of which are singletons. Sequencing used PBMCs. The source of these receptors is a man between 45 and 60 years old in good health and CMV-seronegative.

V gene TRBV10-3 combines with J gene TRBJ2-5, with D unclear. V lost 2 bases and J 4 bases, leaving 8 bases between the germline ends. This CDR3 comprises 13 residues. Germline-derived CDR1 and CDR2 are ENHRY and SYGVKD. CDR3: CAISEEQIETQYF. The CDR3 bases are TGTGCCATCAGTGAGGAACAGATAGAGACCCAGTACTTC.

V and J are TRBV2 and TRBJ1-2; tentative D call: TRBD1 (5 bases). In germline, CDR1 is SNHLY, CDR2 FYNNEI. Trimming pared 8 bases from V and 2 bases from J, leaving 12 bases between. CDR3 length: 13 amino acids. The DNA for the CDR3 is TGTGCCAGCCGGGGGGAGGGGAACTATGGCTACACCTTC. This translates into CASRGEGNYGYTF.

The chain joins TRBV7-3 to TRBJ2-3, with 14 bases fitting TRBD2. V lost 5 bases, J lost 2 bases, and 12 bases stayed unmatched. Germline CDR1 SGHTA, CDR2 FQGTGA. The CDR3 has 19 amino acids. The CDR3 DNA sequence: TGTGCCAGCAGCCGAATCTCCAAGGGACTAGCGGGAGTCACAGATACGCAGTATTTT. Its protein is CASSRISKGLAGVTDTQYF.

The rearrangement uses TRBV28 and TRBJ2-5, with D perhaps TRBD2 (6 bases). The CDR3 is 12 amino acids. The V end lost 8 bases, the J end lost 5 bases, and 12 bases lay between the germline ends. Germline V gives CDR1 MDHEN, CDR2 SYDVKM. The CDR3 region is CASSIRGETQYF. The CDR3 DNA is TGTGCCAGCTCTATACGGGGGGAGACCCAGTACTTC.

The chain couples TRBV6-4 to TRBJ1-5, with 7 nucleotides matching TRBD1. CDR3 length: 15 residues. V shed 5 bases, J shed 0 bases, and the junction held 4 bases outside the gene matches. The germline CDR1 and CDR2 sequences are MRHNA and SNTAGT. The DNA of the CDR3 is TGTGCCAGCAGTCGGGACAGCTTTAGCAATCAGCCCCAGCATTTT. Translated: CASSRDSFSNQPQHF.

This chain connects TRBV28 to TRBJ2-7; perhaps TRBD2 as D (6 bases). The CDR3 spans 19 residues. Germline V lookup: CDR1 MDHEN, CDR2 SYDVKM. V was trimmed by 3 bases and J by 0 bases, leaving 24 bases between them. The CDR3 spells CASSFGGPKPGISSYEQYF. CDR3 nucleotide sequence: TGTGCCAGCAGTTTCGGGGGTCCTAAGCCAGGGATCAGCTCCTACGAGCAGTACTTC.

The chain uses TRBV19 and TRBJ2-1; the D gene is possibly TRBD1 (10 bases). Germline V CDR1 and CDR2: LNHDA, SQIVND (reference sequence). This CDR3 region has 19 residues. Trimming removed 7 bases at V and 7 bases at J, with 32 bases between. CDR3 protein: CASTSGQGGGSGRGNEQFF. The CDR3 DNA follows: TGTGCCAGTACCTCAGGACAGGGGGGAGGTAGCGGGAGAGGAAATGAGCAGTTCTTC.